This T cell receptor (beta chain) was captured in a study of shared clonotypes between healthy human individuals. General study findings and limits: Memory subsets generally showed lower estimated richness than naive subsets.

Every immunoSEQ plate was one replicate of a subset's evenly spread DNA. Profiled with immunoSEQ multiplex PCR; TCRdb holds only in-frame clones, not every one. In the table there are over 1.5 million clones, 98% of which are singletons. Note on this clone: Its antigen remains unidentified.

V lost 0 bases and J lost 0, with 22 bases in between. This CDR3 is 20 amino acids long. CD4+ cell separation produced CD45RA+ naive and CD45RA-negative memory subsets. The sample consisted of naive CD4+ T cells sorted from blood. As to subset: CD45RA+ positively selected. The chain carries TRBV6-7 and TRBJ2-3; D is ambiguous. TRBV6-7 is known as an ORF, though its function is uncertain. The origin of this receptor is a man aged 30 to 45 in good health. CDR3 bases: TGTGCCAGCAGTTACTCCTTTCCCGCTATAACGGCAACTAGCACAGATACGCAGTATTTT. This translates into CASSYSFPAITATSTDTQYF.